This is a list of T cell receptor beta chains from one sample in a study of blood T cells in healthy people across ages. From the 5' RACE reads, TCRdb called clonotypes with MiXCR, one entry per CDR3 protein. Among just over 1 million distinct CDR3 sequences listed, under 55% were seen once. Sequencing was performed on blood. These receptors all stem from a woman in her fifties or sixties in good health. CDR3s include the opening cysteine and the closing phenylalanine or tryptophan. A D gene is named only where the DNA matches it firmly. Size tells how often a clone was seen (once, few, many) or the class of an expanded clone, and some rows leave it out.

clone size: -; J gene: TRBJ1-1; V gene: TRBV4-1; D gene: -; CDR3 protein: CASSESYGGEAFF; CDR3 DNA: TGCGCCAGCAGCGAATCATACGGGGGTGAAGCTTTCTTT
clone size: once; J gene: TRBJ1-5; V gene: TRBV20-1; D gene: -; CDR3 protein: CSARDWRGKDQPQHF; CDR3 DNA: TGCAGTGCTAGAGATTGGCGGGGTAAGGATCAGCCCCAGCATTTT
clone size: -; J gene: TRBJ2-7; V gene: TRBV6-5; D gene: TRBD2; CDR3 protein: CASSRQRGPYEQYF; CDR3 DNA: TGTGCCAGCAGTAGGCAGCGGGGACCCTACGAGCAGTACTTC
clone size: -; J gene: TRBJ2-1; V gene: TRBV18; D gene: TRBD2; CDR3 protein: CASSPAGRAGTNEQFF; CDR3 DNA: TGTGCCAGCTCACCCGCGGGGAGGGCCGGTACCAATGAGCAGTTCTTC
clone size: -; J gene: TRBJ2-7; V gene: TRBV15; D gene: -; CDR3 protein: CATSRARGVIEQYF; CDR3 DNA: TGTGCCACCAGCAGAGCTCGGGGAGTGATCGAGCAGTACTTC
clone size: -; J gene: TRBJ2-1; V gene: TRBV7-8; D gene: TRBD2; CDR3 protein: CASSQSLRLSGRGNEQFF; CDR3 DNA: TGTGCCAGCAGCCAATCTCTTCGCCTTAGCGGGAGAGGCAATGAGCAGTTCTTC
clone size: -; J gene: TRBJ2-1; V gene: TRBV7-8; D gene: TRBD1; CDR3 protein: CASRPGQTYNEQFF; CDR3 DNA: TGTGCCAGCAGGCCGGGACAGACCTACAATGAGCAGTTCTTC
clone size: -; J gene: TRBJ2-3; V gene: TRBV5-1; D gene: TRBD2; CDR3 protein: CASSRTRAGTDTQYF; CDR3 DNA: TGCGCCAGCAGCAGGACTAGAGCCGGCACAGATACGCAGTATTTT
clone size: many; J gene: TRBJ2-7; V gene: TRBV5-1; D gene: TRBD1; CDR3 protein: CASRGSYEQYF; CDR3 DNA: TGTGCCAGCAGGGGGTCCTACGAGCAGTACTTC
clone size: -; J gene: TRBJ2-3; V gene: TRBV6-4; D gene: TRBD2; CDR3 protein: CASESSGRLTDTQYF; CDR3 DNA: TGTGCCAGCGAGAGTAGCGGGAGGTTAACAGATACGCAGTATTTT
clone size: -; J gene: TRBJ2-5; V gene: TRBV6-5; D gene: -; CDR3 protein: CASSNDRSQETQYF; CDR3 DNA: TGTGCCAGCAGTAACGATAGGAGTCAAGAGACCCAGTACTTC
clone size: -; J gene: TRBJ2-5; V gene: TRBV9; D gene: -; CDR3 protein: CASSVALGGRETQYF; CDR3 DNA: TGTGCCAGCAGCGTAGCACTTGGAGGTCGAGAGACCCAGTACTTC
clone size: -; J gene: TRBJ2-7; V gene: TRBV10-3; D gene: TRBD2; CDR3 protein: CAISQVAGVTYEQYF; CDR3 DNA: TGTGCCATCAGTCAGGTAGCGGGAGTAACCTACGAGCAGTACTTC
clone size: -; J gene: TRBJ2-2; V gene: TRBV7-3; D gene: TRBD2; CDR3 protein: CASSSSGTGELFF; CDR3 DNA: TGTGCCAGCAGTTCTAGCGGAACCGGGGAGCTGTTTTTT
clone size: few; J gene: TRBJ2-7; V gene: TRBV20-1; D gene: -; CDR3 protein: CSARDRASLYEQYF; CDR3 DNA: TGCAGTGCTAGAGACAGGGCTTCTTTATACGAGCAGTACTTC
clone size: -; J gene: TRBJ2-3; V gene: TRBV27; D gene: -; CDR3 protein: CASSYQGSVDTQYF; CDR3 DNA: TGTGCCAGCAGTTACCAGGGTTCAGTAGATACGCAGTATTTT
clone size: many; J gene: TRBJ2-7; V gene: TRBV20-1; D gene: -; CDR3 protein: CSASGGYEQYF; CDR3 DNA: TGCAGTGCTAGCGGAGGCTACGAGCAGTACTTC
clone size: few; J gene: TRBJ2-4; V gene: TRBV7-8; D gene: TRBD1; CDR3 protein: CASSPARQGIKNIQYF; CDR3 DNA: TGTGCCAGCAGCCCCGCCAGACAGGGCATCAAAAACATTCAGTACTTC
clone size: few; J gene: TRBJ2-5; V gene: TRBV5-1; D gene: TRBD1; CDR3 protein: CASSLDRGYQETQYF; CDR3 DNA: TGCGCCAGCAGCTTGGACAGGGGGTACCAAGAGACCCAGTACTTC
clone size: few; J gene: TRBJ2-5; V gene: TRBV28; D gene: TRBD2; CDR3 protein: CASSLRWGGGETQYF; CDR3 DNA: TGTGCCAGCAGCCTGAGGTGGGGGGGTGGCGAGACCCAGTACTTC
clone size: few; J gene: TRBJ2-5; V gene: TRBV19; D gene: -; CDR3 protein: CASRLIGGGETQYF; CDR3 DNA: TGTGCCAGTAGGTTGATTGGGGGCGGTGAGACCCAGTACTTC
clone size: -; J gene: TRBJ2-1; V gene: TRBV28; D gene: TRBD2; CDR3 protein: CASSLTTSGPRGNEQFF; CDR3 DNA: TGTGCCAGCAGTTTGACCACTAGCGGGCCCCGGGGCAATGAGCAGTTCTTC
clone size: -; J gene: TRBJ2-1; V gene: TRBV15; D gene: TRBD2; CDR3 protein: CATSSPGTSDEQFF; CDR3 DNA: TGTGCCACCAGCAGCCCCGGGACTAGCGATGAGCAGTTCTTC
clone size: few; J gene: TRBJ2-3; V gene: TRBV20-1; D gene: -; CDR3 protein: CSAPERVGATDTQYF; CDR3 DNA: TGCAGTGCCCCGGAGCGAGTAGGGGCCACAGATACGCAGTATTTT
clone size: few; J gene: TRBJ2-3; V gene: TRBV24-1; D gene: -; CDR3 protein: CATSDYGPGTTYLGDTQYF; CDR3 DNA: TGTGCCACCAGTGATTACGGCCCCGGGACGACTTACCTGGGGGATACGCAGTATTTT
clone size: -; J gene: TRBJ2-7; V gene: TRBV29-1; D gene: -; CDR3 protein: CSLQESIYEQYF; CDR3 DNA: TGCAGCTTACAAGAGTCTATCTACGAGCAGTACTTC
clone size: few; J gene: TRBJ2-7; V gene: TRBV4-2; D gene: TRBD2; CDR3 protein: CASSQDPPGLAGSYEQYF; CDR3 DNA: TGTGCCAGCAGCCAAGACCCCCCGGGACTAGCGGGCTCCTACGAGCAGTACTTC
clone size: -; J gene: TRBJ2-2; V gene: TRBV6-1; D gene: TRBD2; CDR3 protein: CASSPRLAGTNTGELFF; CDR3 DNA: TGTGCCAGCAGCCCCCGACTAGCGGGAACAAACACCGGGGAGCTGTTTTTT
clone size: few; J gene: TRBJ2-7; V gene: TRBV28; D gene: TRBD2; CDR3 protein: CASSSEGTSGRAGYEQYF; CDR3 DNA: TGTGCCAGCAGTTCCGAAGGGACTAGCGGGAGGGCCGGGTACGAGCAGTACTTC
clone size: -; J gene: TRBJ2-1; V gene: TRBV6-2/TRBV6-3; D gene: -; CDR3 protein: CASSYSKRNEQFF; CDR3 DNA: TGTGCCAGCAGTTACTCTAAGCGCAATGAGCAGTTCTTC
clone size: few; J gene: TRBJ2-1; V gene: TRBV10-2; D gene: -; CDR3 protein: CASGGLGAAEGREQFF; CDR3 DNA: TGCGCCAGCGGGGGGCTTGGAGCGGCAGAGGGACGGGAGCAGTTCTTC
clone size: once; J gene: TRBJ2-5; V gene: TRBV5-1; D gene: -; CDR3 protein: CASSLAKRQETQYF; CDR3 DNA: TGCGCCAGCAGCTTGGCCAAGAGGCAAGAGACCCAGTACTTC
clone size: -; J gene: TRBJ2-3; V gene: TRBV14; D gene: TRBD2; CDR3 protein: CASSPLAGGVTDTQYF; CDR3 DNA: TGTGCCAGCAGCCCACTAGCGGGAGGAGTCACAGATACGCAGTATTTT
clone size: -; J gene: TRBJ2-5; V gene: TRBV5-6; D gene: TRBD1; CDR3 protein: CASSLWGSGQSWETQYF; CDR3 DNA: TGTGCCAGCAGCTTGTGGGGCTCGGGACAGTCTTGGGAGACCCAGTACTTC
clone size: once; J gene: TRBJ2-1; V gene: TRBV5-1; D gene: TRBD2; CDR3 protein: CASSLVPSGPGDEQFF; CDR3 DNA: TGCGCCAGCAGCTTGGTCCCTAGCGGCCCCGGCGATGAGCAGTTCTTC
clone size: few; J gene: TRBJ2-1; V gene: TRBV12-3/TRBV12-4; D gene: TRBD2; CDR3 protein: CASSFVGLASEQFF; CDR3 DNA: TGTGCCAGCAGTTTCGTGGGACTAGCAAGTGAGCAGTTCTTC
clone size: few; J gene: TRBJ2-1; V gene: TRBV2; D gene: -; CDR3 protein: CASSEGGSDYNEQFF; CDR3 DNA: TGTGCCAGCAGTGAAGGAGGGTCGGACTACAATGAGCAGTTCTTC